This entry describes one TCR beta chain. The sample belongs to a study of blood T cell repertoires in COVID-19. Using immunoSEQ multiplex PCR, the repertoire was profiled, and TCRdb retains in-frame clones only, with some absent. Among 200,000 to 300,000 clones, about 85% were seen once, and the ten largest hold 3.5% to 5%. This CDR3 has 13 amino acids. V was pared by 8 bases and J by 8 bases, with 5 bases of the junction left unmatched. The receptor was derived from a man in his sixties with acute or convalescent COVID-19. The chain uses TRBV12-3 or TRBV12-4 and TRBJ2-1; 11 positions agree with TRBD2. Source material: peripheral blood. CDR3 protein: CASLAGGRYEQFF. Here the CDR3 DNA reads TGTGCCAGCTTAGCGGGGGGGCGGTATGAGCAGTTCTTC.